This T cell receptor (beta chain) was captured by sequencing in a study of neurological immune-mediated disorders. Germline V CDR1 and CDR2: DFQATT, SNEGSKA (reference sequence). The V gene lost 0 bases and the J gene lost 0 bases, with 15 bases spanning the gap. The CDR3 runs to 18 residues. The time point denotes: longitudinal time-point 1 (baseline). In TCRdb, the 5' RACE reads were re-called with MiXCR into one record per CDR3 protein. The repertoire consists of tens of thousands of distinct CDR3 sequences, with more than 3% occurring once and the leading ten covering around 8%. Ten or more counts support this clonotype.

The gene calls are TRBV20-1 and TRBJ1-6, with D uncertain. This sequence was found in a woman aged 55-70 years with multiple sclerosis. Sequenced: PBMCs. The CDR3 bases are TGCAGTGCTAGAGATCCAAATCGAGGGAACTCCTATAATTCACCCCTCCACTTT. Amino acids: CSARDPNRGNSYNSPLHF.